The 21 T cell receptor beta chains reported below all come from one sample, sequenced in a study of T cells after yellow fever vaccination. TCRdb ran MiXCR on the 5' RACE reads and lists one entry per CDR3 protein. The repertoire includes roughly 180,000 distinct CDR3 sequences, roughly 6.2% of them detected once, and less than 3% sits in the top ten. The source was CD4+ T cells sorted from PBMCs, collected on the day of the first yellow fever vaccination. All receptors come from a man in his late teens or twenties who received the YFV17D yellow fever vaccine.

This clonotype has a handful of counts. This sequence joins TRBV7-3 and TRBJ2-7; a possible D gene is TRBD2 (5 bases). CDR1 and CDR2 (germline): SGHTA, FQGTGA. The CDR3 is 14 amino acids. The germline V and J ends were trimmed by 1 base and 5 bases, with 12 bases remaining between them. The CDR3: CASSLSGFSDEQYF. The CDR3 DNA is TGTGCCAGCAGCTTAAGCGGGTTCAGTGACGAGCAGTACTTC.

This clonotype was seen many times. This rearrangement joins TRBV11-2 to TRBJ1-2; D is ambiguous. This CDR3 comprises 13 residues. CDR1 and CDR2 from the germline V gene are SGHAT and FQNNGV. The ends were cut back, 5 bases at V and 4 bases at J, with 11 bases in the middle. CDR3 in amino acids: CASSPPGRYGYTF. The CDR3 region has the DNA TGTGCCAGCAGCCCTCCCGGCCGCTATGGCTACACCTTC.

This clonotype has only a few counts. The V call is TRBV15, the J call TRBJ2-1, with 7 bases lining up with TRBD1. V shed 0 bases and J 13 bases; nucleotides not matched to a gene: 12. The CDR3 extends over 15 amino acids. In germline, CDR1 is LNHNV, CDR2 YYDKDF (reference sequence). The CDR3 bases are TGTGCCACCAGCAGAGAAACAGGGGTTGGCTCCGGACAGTTCTTC. Translating gives CATSRETGVGSGQFF.

This clonotype was counted only a few times. This chain joins TRBV15 and TRBJ2-7; 7 nucleotides align to TRBD2. The CDR3 has 14 amino acids. V dropped 4 bases and J dropped 4; count of bases not matched to a gene: 7. Germline V gene data show CDR1 as LNHNV and CDR2 as YYDKDF (reference sequence). The CDR3 protein is CATSTSGVGYEQYF. Here the CDR3 DNA reads TGTGCCACCAGCACCAGCGGGGTGGGTTACGAGCAGTACTTC.

This rearrangement joins TRBV20-1 to TRBJ2-7; 8 nucleotides match TRBD2. V trimming: 1 base; J trimming: 1 base; junction bases outside the gene matches: 3. CDR3 length: 14 amino acids. Germline CDR1 is DFQATT and CDR2 is SNEGSKA (reference sequence). This CDR3 is CSARAVAGSYEQYV. The CDR3 nucleotides are TGCAGTGCTAGAGCGGTAGCGGGGTCCTACGAGCAGTACGTC.

The V call is TRBV6-5, the J call TRBJ2-3; D is ambiguous. This CDR3 is 14 amino acids long. The V gene's germline CDR1 is MNHEY and CDR2 SVGAGI. V lost 0 bases and J 5 bases, leaving 9 bases between the germline ends. The DNA for the CDR3 is TGTGCCAGCAGTTACTCCCCAGGTCGAGATACGCAGTATTTT. It yields the protein CASSYSPGRDTQYF.

This clonotype has a handful of counts. CDR3 amino acids: CSARYGNQPQHF. The CDR3 bases are TGCAGTGCTAGATATGGAAATCAGCCCCAGCATTTT. This chain uses TRBV20-1 with TRBJ1-5; D is ambiguous. V was shortened by 2 bases and J by 4 bases, with 6 bases between the two germline ends. There are 12 residues in the CDR3. Germline CDR1 is DFQATT and CDR2 is SNEGSKA (reference sequence).

This clonotype was observed at least ten times. The V call is TRBV24-1, the J call TRBJ2-3; 9 positions match TRBD2. The J segment lost 5 bases and the V segment lost 4 bases, leaving 6 bases of the junction unmatched. CDR3 size: 15 residues. Germline lookup yields CDR1 KGHDR and CDR2 SFDVKD. CDR3 DNA sequence: TGTGCCACCAGTGAGGGCGGGGGGGGAGGAGATACGCAGTATTTT. Its translation is CATSEGGGGGDTQYF.

This clonotype has a handful of counts. The chain uses TRBV6-5 and TRBJ1-6, with D possibly matching TRBD1 (5 bases). The CDR3 sequence is 15 residues long. The V and J ends lost 5 bases and 10 bases respectively, with 18 bases between them. Germline CDR1 MNHEY, CDR2 SVGAGI. In DNA form, the CDR3 reads TGTGCCAGCAGTCCGACAGAGTTTAGGAAGTCACCCCTCCACTTT. As protein: CASSPTEFRKSPLHF.

This clonotype was recorded a few times. This sequence joins TRBV30 and TRBJ1-6; D remains unclear. The germline CDR1 and CDR2 sequences are GTSNPN and SVGIG (reference sequence). The CDR3 is made up of 12 amino acids. V was pared by 3 bases and J by 14 bases, with 14 bases between. The CDR3, as DNA: TGTGCCTGGAGCGGTCAGTGGGAATCCCTCCACTTT. Protein sequence: CAWSGQWESLHF. Full variable domain (missing parts from reference TRBV30 and TRBJ1-6): SQTIHQWPATLVQPVGSPLSLECTVEGTSNPNLYWYRQAAGRGLQLLFYSVGIGQISSEVPQNLSASRPQDRQFILSSKKLLLSDSGFYLCAWSGQWESLHFGNGTRLTVT.

The chain carries TRBV12-3 or TRBV12-4 and TRBJ2-1, with 8 bases fitting TRBD1. The CDR3 extends over 15 amino acids. The trim removed 5 bases at V and 4 bases at J, leaving 7 bases unmatched. CDR3 residues: CASSQGASVYNEQFF. DNA of the CDR3: TGTGCCAGCAGTCAGGGGGCTAGTGTTTACAATGAGCAGTTCTTC.

This clonotype occurred many times. The genes are TRBV2 and TRBJ2-1, with D possibly TRBD1 on 6 matching bases. The CDR3 consists of 14 residues. The V end lost 8 bases, the J end lost 0 bases, and 11 bases lay between the germline ends. Germline CDR1 reads SNHLY; CDR2 reads FYNNEI. As DNA, the CDR3 is TGTGCCAGCGGGCAGGGGAGCTCCTACAATGAGCAGTTCTTC. Its translation: CASGQGSSYNEQFF.

This clonotype was picked up many times. The V call is TRBV12-5, the J call TRBJ2-3, with D possibly being TRBD2 (5 bases). CDR3 size: 16 residues. Trimming cost V 5 bases and J 4 bases, with 19 bases left between them. Germline lookup yields CDR1 LGHNT and CDR2 FRNRAP. CDR3 region: CASGPPGYGTSDTQYF. CDR3 DNA sequence: TGTGCTAGTGGTCCCCCGGGGTATGGAACCTCAGATACGCAGTATTTT.

V and J are TRBV7-9 and TRBJ2-3; 8 nucleotides match TRBD2. Looked up from germline, CDR1 is SEHNR and CDR2 is FQNEAQ (reference sequence). The length of the CDR3 is 17 residues. V lost 3 bases to trimming and J lost 4 bases; unmatched junction nucleotides: 12. The CDR3 loop reads CASSFFSGANRADTQYF. Here the CDR3 DNA reads TGTGCCAGCAGCTTTTTTAGCGGGGCTAACCGGGCAGATACGCAGTATTTT.

The chain couples TRBV4-3 to TRBJ2-7; possibly TRBD1 for D (5 bases). The V end lost 1 base, the J end lost 3 bases, and 7 bases lay between the germline ends. Germline V gene lookup returns CDR1 LGHNA and CDR2 YSLEER. This CDR3 comprises 13 residues. This chain's CDR3 is CASSQGQYYEQYF. DNA for the CDR3: TGCGCCAGCAGCCAAGGACAGTACTACGAGCAGTACTTC.

This clonotype was counted at least ten times. This chain uses TRBV20-1 with TRBJ2-7, with 8 bases fitting TRBD1. CDR1 is DFQATT and CDR2 is SNEGSKA in the germline V gene (reference sequence). Trimming cost V 6 bases and J 6 bases; bases outside gene matches: 13. The length of the CDR3 is 14 residues. CDR3 residues: CSATPGGGSAEQYV. The CDR3 region has the DNA TGCAGTGCGACCCCAGGGGGCGGTTCGGCCGAGCAGTACGTC.

The gene calls are TRBV6-2 or TRBV6-3 and TRBJ1-6; D not resolved. This CDR3 spans 15 amino acids. From germline, CDR1 is MNHEY and CDR2 SVGEGT. V was shortened by 7 bases and J by 7 bases, with 17 bases between the two germline ends. DNA for the CDR3: TGTGCCAGCAAGTGGGCGGCGGAGAACAATTCACCCCTCCACTTT. Protein: CASKWAAENNSPLHF.

This clonotype has ten or more counts. The chain employs TRBV6-1 and TRBJ1-4; TRBD1 is a possible D gene (6 bases). Germline-derived CDR1 and CDR2 are MNHNS and SASEGT. Trimming shortened V by 2 bases and J by 0 bases, and 10 bases separated the two germline ends. This CDR3 is built from 16 residues. In nucleotides, the CDR3 is TGTGCCAGCAGTGAACAAGGGGGTGCAACTAATGAAAAACTGTTTTTT. This encodes CASSEQGGATNEKLFF.

This clonotype was counted between two and nine times. The chain joins TRBV5-1 to TRBJ2-5; TRBD2 might be the D (6 bases). The germline V gene has CDR1 SGHRS and CDR2 YFSETQ. V was clipped by 2 bases and J by 4 bases, with 12 bases between them. The CDR3 extends over 14 amino acids. In nucleotides, the CDR3 is TGCGCCAGCAGCTTCGATGTCGGGGGAGAGACCCAGTACTTC. This gives the protein CASSFDVGGETQYF. Looking up the rest from reference TRBV5-1 and TRBJ2-5 gives the full variable domain: KAGVTQTPRYLIKTRGQQVTLSCSPISGHRSVSWYQQTPGQGLQFLFEYFSETQRNKGNFPGRFSGRQFSNSRSEMNVSTLELGDSALYLCASSFDVGGETQYFGPGTRLLVL.

This clonotype was seen ten or more times. The chain is built from TRBV29-1 and TRBJ2-7; D not resolved. Trimming stripped 4 bases from V and 5 bases from J, with 9 bases between. CDR1 is SQVTM, CDR2 ANQGSEA, per germline. CDR3 size: 11 residues. The DNA of the CDR3 is TGCAGCGTTGGGTTTCGGGACGAGCAGTACTTC. It translates to CSVGFRDEQYF.

This clonotype was counted many times. The chain combines TRBV4-3 with TRBJ1-3; D is undetermined. Germline CDR1 reads LGHNA; CDR2 reads YSLEER. This CDR3 has 13 amino acids. Trimming cost V 3 bases and J 2 bases, with 5 bases left between them. The CDR3 loop is CASSQTTGNTIYF. Here the CDR3 DNA reads TGCGCCAGCAGCCAGACGACTGGAAACACCATATATTTT.